The T cell receptor beta chain described here comes from a study of molecular identifiers for immune sequencing clone quantification. Overall study results and limits: Jurkat TCR RNA that was spiked in from one cell was reportedly detectable among some 1 million naive cells. Over 99% of effector molecules, yet under 1% of naive-cell molecules, were held by clones above 20 RNA copies. Sizes of highly expanded clones could be underestimated through identical TCRs sharing a barcode.

A note on this clonotype: Its antigen is as yet unknown.

A single record per CDR3 protein comes from TCRdb applying MiXCR to the PCR reads. The sample lists some 97,000 distinct CDR3 sequences; approximately 40% were seen once. Every naive CD8 library was made from between 20,000 and 1,000,000 sorted cells with 10%, 30% or 50% RNA. Germline CDR1 and CDR2: DFQATT and SNEGSKA (reference sequence). The CDR3 runs 15 residues. V was trimmed by 0 bases and J by 2 bases, leaving 14 bases between them. The V call is TRBV20-1, the J call TRBJ2-7, with D possibly being TRBD1 (5 bases). Sequencing used naive CD8+ T cells from blood, with Jurkat cell RNA spiked in. The sample's subset: FACS-sorted CD8+CD4-CCR7+CD45RA+ naive T cells. This sequence was found in a human donor in good health. Some libraries in this study had Jurkat cell RNA spiked in. CDR3 nucleotide sequence: TGCAGTGCTAGAGACCCGGACAAGGGTACCTACGAGCAGTACTTC. Amino acids: CSARDPDKGTYEQYF.